This record concerns one TCR beta chain sequence. These data come from a study of blood T cells in healthy people across ages. A second PCR, run for about 7 to 11 cycles, used a sample-barcoded 5' primer plus a J-beta primer mix. TCRdb fed the 5' RACE reads into MiXCR, producing one record per CDR3 protein. The data hold hundreds of thousands of distinct CDR3 sequences, with roughly 49% observed a single time. The CDR3 sequence is 11 residues long. V lost 4 bases and J 3 bases, leaving 4 bases between the germline ends. CDR1 SQVTM and CDR2 ANQGSEA come from the germline V gene. Donor samples were obtained from healthy Caucasian individuals from Russia, aged 6 to 90. The authors drew around 11 milliliters of peripheral blood from each donor.

This sequence was found in an older woman in good health. Sequencing was done on a sample of blood. This chain connects TRBV29-1 to TRBJ2-4; D uncertain. The CDR3: CSVGLKNIQYF. CDR3 bases: TGCAGCGTTGGGCTCAAAAACATTCAGTACTTC.